The text below deals with one T cell receptor (beta chain). This entry is derived from a study of blood T cell repertoires in COVID-19. The V and J ends lost 0 bases and 1 base respectively, with 10 bases between them. Per the germline V gene, CDR1 is SGHRS and CDR2 is YFSETQ. This CDR3 comprises 15 residues. Original processing notes: By means of reference gene primer amplification, nucleated cell counts were estimated. Sequenced by immunoSEQ multiplex PCR; TCRdb stores in-frame clones only, minus some. The V and J calls and the clone size are those of that table, but D and trimming were determined from the DNA. The repertoire has roughly 340,000 clones, almost 90% of them found once; the top ten carry just under 7.5%.

The chain couples TRBV5-1 to TRBJ1-1; D gene unclear. Sequencing was performed on peripheral blood. The receptor was isolated from a woman in her 70s with COVID-19, enrolled during active disease. The CDR3 region is CASSLASAGNTEAFF. The CDR3 DNA follows: TGCGCCAGCAGCTTGGCTTCGGCAGGGAACACTGAAGCTTTCTTT. Drawing the rest from reference TRBV5-1 and TRBJ1-1, the complete variable domain is KAGVTQTPRYLIKTRGQQVTLSCSPISGHRSVSWYQQTPGQGLQFLFEYFSETQRNKGNFPGRFSGRQFSNSRSEMNVSTLELGDSALYLCASSLASAGNTEAFFGQGTRLTVV.